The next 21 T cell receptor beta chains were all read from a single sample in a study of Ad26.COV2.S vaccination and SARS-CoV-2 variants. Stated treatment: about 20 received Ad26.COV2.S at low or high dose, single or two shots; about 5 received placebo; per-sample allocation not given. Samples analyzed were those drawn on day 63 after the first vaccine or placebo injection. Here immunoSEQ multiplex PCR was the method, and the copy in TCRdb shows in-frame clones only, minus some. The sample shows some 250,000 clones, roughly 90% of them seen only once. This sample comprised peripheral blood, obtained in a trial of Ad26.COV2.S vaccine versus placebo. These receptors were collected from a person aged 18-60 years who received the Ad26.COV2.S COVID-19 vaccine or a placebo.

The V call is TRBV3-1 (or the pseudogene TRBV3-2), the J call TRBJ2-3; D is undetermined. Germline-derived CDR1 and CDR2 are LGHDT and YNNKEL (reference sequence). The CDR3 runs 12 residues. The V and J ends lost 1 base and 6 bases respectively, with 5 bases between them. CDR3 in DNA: TGTGCCAGCAGCCAAGGGGGTGATACGCAGTATTTT. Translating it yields CASSQGGDTQYF.

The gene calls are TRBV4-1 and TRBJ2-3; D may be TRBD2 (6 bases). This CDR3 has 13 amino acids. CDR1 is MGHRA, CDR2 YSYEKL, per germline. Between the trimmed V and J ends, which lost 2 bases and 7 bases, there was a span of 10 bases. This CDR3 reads CASSQLGLHTQYF. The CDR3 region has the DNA TGCGCCAGCAGCCAACTGGGACTCCATACGCAGTATTTT.

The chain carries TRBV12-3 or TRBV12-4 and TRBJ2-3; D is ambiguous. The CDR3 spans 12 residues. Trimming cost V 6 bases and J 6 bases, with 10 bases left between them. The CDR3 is CASRFKGDTQYF. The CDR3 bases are TGTGCCAGCAGGTTTAAGGGCGATACGCAGTATTTT.

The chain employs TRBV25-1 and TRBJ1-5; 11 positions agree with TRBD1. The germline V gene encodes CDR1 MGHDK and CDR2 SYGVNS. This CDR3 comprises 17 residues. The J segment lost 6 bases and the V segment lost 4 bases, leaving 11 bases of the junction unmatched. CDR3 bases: TGTGCCAGCAGTGGAATTGGACAGGGGGCGTTAGGTCAGCCCCAGCATTTT. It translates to CASSGIGQGALGQPQHF.

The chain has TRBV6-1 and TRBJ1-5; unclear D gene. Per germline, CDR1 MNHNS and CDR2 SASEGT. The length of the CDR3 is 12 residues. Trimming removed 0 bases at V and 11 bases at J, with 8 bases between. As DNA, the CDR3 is TGTGCCAGCAGTGAAGCGTTGCTGACCCAGCATTTT. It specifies CASSEALLTQHF.

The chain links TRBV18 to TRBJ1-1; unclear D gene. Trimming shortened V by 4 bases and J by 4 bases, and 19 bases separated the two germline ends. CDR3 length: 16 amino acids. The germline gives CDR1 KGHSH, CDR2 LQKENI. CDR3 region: CASSLSGRGGSTEAFF. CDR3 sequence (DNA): TGTGCCAGCTCACTCAGCGGGCGGGGAGGTAGCACTGAAGCTTTCTTT.

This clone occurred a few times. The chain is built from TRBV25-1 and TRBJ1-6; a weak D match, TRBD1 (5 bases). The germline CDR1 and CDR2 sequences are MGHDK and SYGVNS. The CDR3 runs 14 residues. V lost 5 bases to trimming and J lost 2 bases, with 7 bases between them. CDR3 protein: CASSSGAYNSPLHF. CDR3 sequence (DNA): TGTGCCAGCAGTTCGGGGGCCTATAATTCACCCCTCCACTTT. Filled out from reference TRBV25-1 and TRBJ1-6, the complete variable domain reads EADIYQTPRYLVIGTGKKITLECSQTMGHDKMYWYQQDPGMELHLIHYSYGVNSTEKGDLSSESTVSRIRTEHFPLTLESARPSHTSQYLCASSSGAYNSPLHFGNGTRLTVT.

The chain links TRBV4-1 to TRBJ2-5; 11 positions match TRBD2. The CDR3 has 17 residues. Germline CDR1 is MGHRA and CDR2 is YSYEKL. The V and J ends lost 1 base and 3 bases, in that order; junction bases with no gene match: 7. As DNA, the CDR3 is TGCGCCAGCAGCCAAGTGTTCCTAGCGGGGGGTAAAGAGACCCAGTACTTC. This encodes CASSQVFLAGGKETQYF.

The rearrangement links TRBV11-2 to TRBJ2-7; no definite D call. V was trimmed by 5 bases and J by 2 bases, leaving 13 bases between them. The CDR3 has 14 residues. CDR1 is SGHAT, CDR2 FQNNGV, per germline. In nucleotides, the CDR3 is TGTGCCAGCAGCCCAAGGACCGTTACCTACGAGCAGTACTTC. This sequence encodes CASSPRTVTYEQYF. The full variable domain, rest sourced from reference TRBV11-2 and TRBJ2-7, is EAGVAQSPRYKIIEKRQSVAFWCNPISGHATLYWYQQILGQGPKLLIQFQNNGVVDDSQLPKDRFSAERLKGVDSTLKIQPAKLEDSAVYLCASSPRTVTYEQYFGPGTRLTVT.

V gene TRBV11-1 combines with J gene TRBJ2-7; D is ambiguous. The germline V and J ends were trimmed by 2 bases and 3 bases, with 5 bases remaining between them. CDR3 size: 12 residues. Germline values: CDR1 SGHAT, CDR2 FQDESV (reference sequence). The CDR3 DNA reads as TGTGCCAGCAGCTTACCGAGCTACGAGCAGTACTTC. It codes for CASSLPSYEQYF.

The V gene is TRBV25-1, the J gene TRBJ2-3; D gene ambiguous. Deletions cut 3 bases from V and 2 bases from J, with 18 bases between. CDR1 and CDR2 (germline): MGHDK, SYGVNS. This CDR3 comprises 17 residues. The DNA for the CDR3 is TGTGCCAGCAGTGAGGAGTCTGTTACGGGTGTCACAGATACGCAGTATTTT. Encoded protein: CASSEESVTGVTDTQYF.

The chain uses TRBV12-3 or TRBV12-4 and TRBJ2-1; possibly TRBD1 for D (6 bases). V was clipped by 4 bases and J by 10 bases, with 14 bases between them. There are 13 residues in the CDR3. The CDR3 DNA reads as TGTGCCAGCAGTTCAACTCCCGACAGGGAGCAGTTCTTC. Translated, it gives CASSSTPDREQFF.

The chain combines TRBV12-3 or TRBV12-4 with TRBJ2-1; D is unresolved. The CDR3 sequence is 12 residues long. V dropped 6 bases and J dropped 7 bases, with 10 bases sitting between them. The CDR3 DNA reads TGTGCCAGCAGCACTTATAGAAATGAGCAGTTCTTC. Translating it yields CASSTYRNEQFF.

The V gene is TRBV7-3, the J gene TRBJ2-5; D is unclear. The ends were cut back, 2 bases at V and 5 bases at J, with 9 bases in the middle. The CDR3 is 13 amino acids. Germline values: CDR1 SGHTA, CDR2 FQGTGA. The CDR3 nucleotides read TGTGCCAGCAGCTTATTCCATTTGGAGACCCAGTACTTC. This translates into CASSLFHLETQYF.

The CDR3 DNA reads as TGTGCCAGTAGTCTCTCCGTCGGGGGGTCCTTTGGCGAGCAGTACTTC. Translated, it gives CASSLSVGGSFGEQYF. V usage is TRBV19 and J usage is TRBJ2-7, with 7 positions matching TRBD2. CDR3 length: 16 residues. CDR1 and CDR2 from the germline V gene are LNHDA and SQIVND (reference sequence). The V and J ends lost 5 bases and 6 bases, in that order; junction bases with no gene match: 16.

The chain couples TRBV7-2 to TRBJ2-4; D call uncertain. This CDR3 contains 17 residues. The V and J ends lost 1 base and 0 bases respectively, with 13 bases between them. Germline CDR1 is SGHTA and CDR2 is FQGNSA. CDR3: CASSLVPIPPAKNIQYF. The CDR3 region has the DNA TGTGCCAGCAGCTTAGTTCCGATTCCTCCAGCCAAAAACATTCAGTACTTC. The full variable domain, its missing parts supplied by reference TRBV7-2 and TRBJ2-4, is GAGVSQSPSNKVTEKGKDVELRCDPISGHTALYWYRQSLGQGLEFLIYFQGNSAPDKSGLPSDRFSAERTGGSVSTLTIQRTQQEDSAVYLCASSLVPIPPAKNIQYFGAGTRLSVL.

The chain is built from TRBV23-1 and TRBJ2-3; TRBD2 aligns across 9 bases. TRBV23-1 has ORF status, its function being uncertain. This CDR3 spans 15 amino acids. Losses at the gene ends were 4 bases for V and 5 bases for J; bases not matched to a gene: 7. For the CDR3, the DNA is TGCGCCAGCAGTCCCCGCGGGGGGGCTAGAGATACGCAGTATTTT. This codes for CASSPRGGARDTQYF.

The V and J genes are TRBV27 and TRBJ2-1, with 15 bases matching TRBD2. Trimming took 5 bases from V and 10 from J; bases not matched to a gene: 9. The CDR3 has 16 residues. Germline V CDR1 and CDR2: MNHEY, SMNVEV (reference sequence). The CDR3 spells CASSTRTSGGAWEQFF. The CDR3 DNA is TGTGCCAGCAGTACGCGGACTAGCGGGGGGGCCTGGGAGCAGTTCTTC.

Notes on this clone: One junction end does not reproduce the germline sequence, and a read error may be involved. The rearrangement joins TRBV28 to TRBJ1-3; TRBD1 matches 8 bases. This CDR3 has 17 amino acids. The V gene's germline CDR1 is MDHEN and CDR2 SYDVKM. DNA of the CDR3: TGTACCAGCAGTTTATCTCGACGCGGGACAGGTGGAAACACCATATATTTT. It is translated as CTSSLSRRGTGGNTIYF.

CDR3 coding DNA: TGTGCCAGCAGTTCCCACTCGGTCCTCTCTGGGGCCAACGTCCTGACTTTC. Protein product: CASSSHSVLSGANVLTF. The chain combines TRBV28 with TRBJ2-6; D ambiguous. This CDR3 is built from 17 residues. Per germline, CDR1 MDHEN and CDR2 SYDVKM. The V and J ends lost 4 bases and 0 bases respectively, with 13 bases between them.

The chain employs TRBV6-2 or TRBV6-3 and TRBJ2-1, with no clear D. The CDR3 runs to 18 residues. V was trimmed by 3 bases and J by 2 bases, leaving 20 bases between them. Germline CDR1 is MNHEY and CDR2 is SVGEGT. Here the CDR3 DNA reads TGTGCCAGCAGTTATGTAGGCCTCGCTAGGGCTCCCTACAATGAGCAGTTCTTC. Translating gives CASSYVGLARAPYNEQFF.